A selection of T cell receptor beta chains follows, all from one sample in a study of post-analysis software for immune sequencing data. TCRdb analysed the PCR reads with MiXCR anew, one entry per CDR3 protein. The data contain about 800,000 distinct CDR3 sequences, 25% to 30% of them singletons. Sequenced: blood. These receptors were taken from a girl aged 10-17 years with multiple sclerosis. Both conserved end residues are part of each CDR3. Each record gives: clone size, J gene, V gene, D gene, CDR3 protein, CDR3 DNA. D genes are given only for firm matches. The size field is filled for only some rows; it gives once, few, many or a size class.

clone_size: NA
j_call: TRBJ2-4
v_call: TRBV9
d_call: NA
cdr3_aa: CASSVDRAQAKNIQYF
cdr3_nt: TGTGCCAGCAGCGTAGATCGGGCGCAGGCCAAAAACATTCAGTACTTC

clone_size: NA
j_call: TRBJ1-4
v_call: TRBV5-1
d_call: NA
cdr3_aa: CASSLRAAATNEKLFF
cdr3_nt: TGCGCCAGCAGCTTGCGGGCAGCCGCAACTAATGAAAAACTGTTTTTT

clone_size: many
j_call: TRBJ2-7
v_call: TRBV29-1
d_call: NA
cdr3_aa: CSVVTGYEQYF
cdr3_nt: TGCAGCGTCGTCACAGGATACGAGCAGTACTTC

clone_size: few
j_call: TRBJ2-1
v_call: TRBV7-9
d_call: NA
cdr3_aa: CASSLVAYNEQFF
cdr3_nt: TGTGCCAGCAGCTTGGTAGCGTACAATGAGCAGTTCTTC

clone_size: few
j_call: TRBJ2-7
v_call: TRBV3-1
d_call: TRBD1
cdr3_aa: CASSRTGQGAGYEQYF
cdr3_nt: TGTGCCAGCAGCCGGACCGGACAGGGGGCTGGTTACGAGCAGTACTTC

clone_size: NA
j_call: TRBJ2-5
v_call: TRBV10-3
d_call: TRBD2
cdr3_aa: CAIRGSGFQETQYF
cdr3_nt: TGTGCCATCAGGGGTAGCGGGTTCCAAGAGACCCAGTACTTC

clone_size: NA
j_call: TRBJ2-4
v_call: TRBV10-3
d_call: NA
cdr3_aa: CVVSEGPDGGIQYF
cdr3_nt: TGTGTCGTCAGCGAGGGGCCAGACGGGGGCATTCAGTACTTC

clone_size: few
j_call: TRBJ2-7
v_call: TRBV5-1
d_call: NA
cdr3_aa: CASTAPGLIYEQYF
cdr3_nt: TGCGCCAGCACCGCCCCGGGACTTATCTACGAGCAGTACTTC

clone_size: few
j_call: TRBJ2-5
v_call: TRBV3-1
d_call: NA
cdr3_aa: CASAQTSFETQYF
cdr3_nt: TGTGCCAGCGCGCAAACTAGCTTCGAGACCCAGTACTTC

clone_size: NA
j_call: TRBJ1-1
v_call: TRBV4-1
d_call: NA
cdr3_aa: CASSQGLGAEAFF
cdr3_nt: TGCGCCAGCAGCCAAGGGCTCGGCGCTGAAGCTTTCTTT

clone_size: NA
j_call: TRBJ1-2
v_call: TRBV6-6
d_call: NA
cdr3_aa: CASSPGLQWGYTF
cdr3_nt: TGTGCCAGCAGCCCCGGGTTGCAGTGGGGCTACACCTTC

clone_size: NA
j_call: TRBJ2-3
v_call: TRBV6-5
d_call: TRBD1
cdr3_aa: CASSYRQGAGGDTQYF
cdr3_nt: TGTGCCAGCAGTTACCGGCAGGGGGCCGGGGGAGATACGCAGTATTTT

clone_size: NA
j_call: TRBJ2-1
v_call: TRBV24-1
d_call: TRBD2
cdr3_aa: CATSDRAGGLYNEQFF
cdr3_nt: TGTGCCACCAGTGATCGAGCGGGAGGTCTCTACAATGAGCAGTTCTTC

clone_size: many
j_call: TRBJ1-2
v_call: TRBV29-1
d_call: NA
cdr3_aa: CSVGNQNLNYGYTF
cdr3_nt: TGCAGCGTTGGGAACCAAAACCTTAACTATGGCTACACCTTC

clone_size: NA
j_call: TRBJ2-5
v_call: TRBV6-1
d_call: NA
cdr3_aa: CASGQTKAQETQYF
cdr3_nt: TGTGCCAGCGGACAGACAAAAGCCCAAGAGACCCAGTACTTC

clone_size: few
j_call: TRBJ2-7
v_call: TRBV20-1
d_call: NA
cdr3_aa: CSARDGAYEQYF
cdr3_nt: TGCAGTGCTAGAGACGGAGCCTACGAGCAGTACTTC

clone_size: few
j_call: TRBJ1-1
v_call: TRBV9
d_call: TRBD1
cdr3_aa: CASSGLGQQNTEAFF
cdr3_nt: TGTGCCAGCAGCGGATTGGGACAGCAGAACACTGAAGCTTTCTTT

clone_size: NA
j_call: TRBJ2-1
v_call: TRBV7-9
d_call: NA
cdr3_aa: CASSLRGVGSYNEQFF
cdr3_nt: TGTGCCAGCAGCTTAAGGGGCGTGGGGTCCTACAATGAGCAGTTCTTC

clone_size: NA
j_call: TRBJ2-1
v_call: TRBV29-1
d_call: TRBD2
cdr3_aa: CSGLPGTEEPAGGGNEQFF
cdr3_nt: TGCAGCGGCTTGCCGGGGACAGAGGAACCAGCGGGAGGAGGCAATGAGCAGTTCTTC

clone_size: few
j_call: TRBJ1-1
v_call: TRBV27
d_call: TRBD1
cdr3_aa: CASSLSGRGPGTEAFF
cdr3_nt: TGTGCCAGCAGTTTATCCGGCAGGGGGCCGGGCACTGAAGCTTTCTTT

clone_size: few
j_call: TRBJ2-3
v_call: TRBV29-1
d_call: NA
cdr3_aa: CSGDIDTDTQYF
cdr3_nt: TGCAGCGGGGACATAGACACAGATACGCAGTATTTT

clone_size: few
j_call: TRBJ1-5
v_call: TRBV18
d_call: NA
cdr3_aa: CASFSSGQPQHF
cdr3_nt: TGTGCCAGCTTCTCCAGCGGTCAGCCCCAGCATTTT

clone_size: NA
j_call: TRBJ1-1
v_call: TRBV6-2/TRBV6-3
d_call: NA
cdr3_aa: CASSYTSTFEHAEAFF
cdr3_nt: TGTGCCAGCAGTTACACCTCAACCTTTGAGCACGCTGAAGCTTTCTTT

clone_size: many
j_call: TRBJ2-5
v_call: TRBV20-1
d_call: NA
cdr3_aa: CSGGDQETQYF
cdr3_nt: TGCAGTGGCGGGGACCAAGAGACCCAGTACTTC

clone_size: few
j_call: TRBJ2-3
v_call: TRBV7-2
d_call: NA
cdr3_aa: CASSQGIGGGLTDTQYF
cdr3_nt: TGTGCCAGCAGCCAGGGGATCGGCGGGGGCCTCACAGATACGCAGTATTTT

clone_size: few
j_call: TRBJ2-5
v_call: TRBV25-1
d_call: NA
cdr3_aa: CASSEYSGVEETQYF
cdr3_nt: TGTGCCAGCAGTGAATATTCAGGGGTGGAAGAGACCCAGTACTTC

clone_size: many
j_call: TRBJ2-3
v_call: TRBV5-1
d_call: NA
cdr3_aa: CASSLAGTTDTQYF
cdr3_nt: TGCGCCAGCAGCTTGGCGGGGACAACAGATACGCAGTATTTT

clone_size: NA
j_call: TRBJ2-1
v_call: TRBV29-1
d_call: TRBD2
cdr3_aa: CSVDGTSGSREQFF
cdr3_nt: TGCAGCGTTGACGGGACTAGCGGGAGTAGGGAGCAGTTCTTC

clone_size: NA
j_call: TRBJ2-3
v_call: TRBV5-1
d_call: TRBD2
cdr3_aa: CASSSVAGGTDTQYF
cdr3_nt: TGCGCCAGCAGCTCGGTTGCGGGGGGCACAGATACGCAGTATTTT

clone_size: few
j_call: TRBJ1-2
v_call: TRBV29-1
d_call: NA
cdr3_aa: CSVDISRGFGYTF
cdr3_nt: TGCAGCGTTGACATCTCCAGGGGATTTGGCTACACCTTC

clone_size: few
j_call: TRBJ2-1
v_call: TRBV6-1
d_call: NA
cdr3_aa: CASLTTDRYNEQFF
cdr3_nt: TGTGCCAGCCTAACGACGGACCGCTACAATGAGCAGTTCTTC

clone_size: few
j_call: TRBJ1-4
v_call: TRBV4-1
d_call: TRBD1
cdr3_aa: CASSQTGQGGEKLFF
cdr3_nt: TGCGCCAGCAGCCAAACGGGACAGGGTGGTGAAAAACTGTTTTTT

clone_size: NA
j_call: TRBJ2-1
v_call: TRBV12-3/TRBV12-4
d_call: TRBD1
cdr3_aa: CASSLRGQGIGNERFF
cdr3_nt: TGTGCCAGCAGTTTAAGGGGACAGGGAATTGGGAATGAGCGGTTCTTC

clone_size: NA
j_call: TRBJ2-5
v_call: TRBV29-1
d_call: NA
cdr3_aa: CSADETQYF
cdr3_nt: TGCAGCGCCGACGAGACCCAGTACTTC

clone_size: NA
j_call: TRBJ2-5
v_call: TRBV24-1
d_call: TRBD1
cdr3_aa: CATSDTDRGLGETQYF
cdr3_nt: TGTGCCACCAGTGATACTGACAGGGGGCTTGGAGAGACCCAGTACTTC

clone_size: NA
j_call: TRBJ2-2
v_call: TRBV10-3
d_call: TRBD1
cdr3_aa: CAIRGPGQGESGELFF
cdr3_nt: TGTGCCATCAGGGGACCGGGACAGGGGGAATCCGGGGAGCTGTTTTTT